This is a list of T cell receptor beta chains from one sample in a study of CD8+ T cells in alopecia areata. The table came from immunoSEQ multiplex PCR; TCRdb's copy has only in-frame clones and leaves some out. The sample lists about 220,000 clones; about 57% were seen once. The sample consisted of CD4+ T cells sorted from blood, taken at week 4, from a patient treated with tofacitinib. The source is a human donor with alopecia areata. Both conserved end residues are part of each CDR3. The D gene is left open where the match is weak. Clone size is stated in some rows and not others, as once, few, many or a class when expanded.

D: -
V: TRBV15
J: TRBJ2-3
size: once
CDR3: CATSRVVLSTDTQYF
DNA: TGTGCCACCAGCAGAGTTGTTCTATCGACAGATACGCAGTATTTT

D: TRBD1
V: TRBV9
J: TRBJ1-5
size: -
CDR3: CASSTGVNENQPQHF
DNA: TGTGCCAGCAGCACAGGGGTAAATGAGAATCAGCCCCAGCATTTT

D: -
V: TRBV2
J: TRBJ1-2
size: many
CDR3: CASSDEGNYGYTF
DNA: TGTGCCAGCAGTGATGAAGGGAACTATGGCTACACCTTC

D: -
V: TRBV11-2
J: TRBJ1-5
size: few
CDR3: CASSGLFNQPQHF
DNA: TGTGCCAGCAGCGGACTGTTCAATCAGCCCCAGCATTTT

D: -
V: TRBV4-3
J: TRBJ1-1
size: -
CDR3: CASSQELGQGVTPF
DNA: TGCGCCAGCAGCCAAGAGTTGGGGCAGGGTGTGACGCCCTTT

D: -
V: TRBV7-2
J: TRBJ1-2
size: -
CDR3: CASSLVWGGGSGYTF
DNA: TGTGCCAGCAGCTTAGTTTGGGGGGGCGGAAGTGGCTACACCTTC

D: -
V: TRBV7-6
J: TRBJ2-1
size: -
CDR3: CASSPDLDRFGEQFF
DNA: TGTGCCAGCAGCCCCGATTTAGACAGGTTTGGTGAGCAGTTCTTC

D: TRBD1
V: TRBV29-1
J: TRBJ2-2
size: -
CDR3: CSVATGGRTGELFF
DNA: TGCAGCGTGGCGACAGGGGGCAGGACCGGGGAGCTGTTTTTT

D: -
V: TRBV30
J: TRBJ2-1
size: -
CDR3: CAWSPHPPGSEQFF
DNA: TGTGCCTGGAGTCCCCATCCCCCAGGGAGTGAGCAGTTCTTC

D: TRBD2
V: TRBV11-2
J: TRBJ2-5
size: few
CDR3: CASSLLSGGQETQYF
DNA: TGTGCCAGCAGCTTGCTTAGCGGGGGTCAAGAGACCCAGTACTTC

D: -
V: TRBV7-6
J: TRBJ2-7
size: -
CDR3: CASSLFTGLTYEQYF
DNA: TGTGCCAGCAGCTTATTCACGGGGTTAACCTACGAGCAGTACTTC